This TCR beta chain was retrieved from a study of chemoradiotherapy in HPV16-positive cancers. Study summary: Functional T-cell assays on a couple of HPV16-positive patients' cells defined candidate HPV-specific clones and common TCR motifs.

Samples were taken several times over chemoradiotherapy. Findings of the study overall: HPV-specific T cells were functionally defined from only a couple of HPV16-positive patients. Non-HPV-specific T cells did not expand in tumors during treatment, whereas candidate HPV-specific clones and E7-related motifs did.

The CDR3 sequence is 15 residues long. The germline CDR1 and CDR2 sequences are MNHEY and SMNVEV (reference sequence). Trimming took 5 bases from V and 3 from J, leaving 14 bases between them. Assay: immunoSEQ multiplex PCR; the TCRdb copy retains only in-frame clones and omits some. The sample holds about 4,000 clones, around 84% seen once. Notes on this clone: Its antigen remains unidentified.

Here the sequenced sample was tumor tissue, taken from a patient who underwent chemoradiotherapy. This sequence was found in a human donor with HPV-associated anogenital cancer. The gene calls are TRBV27 and TRBJ2-1; possibly TRBD1 for D (5 bases). CDR3 nucleotides: TGTGCCAGCAGTCGTCGGCAGGGTATCTACAATGAGCAGTTCTTC. Protein sequence: CASSRRQGIYNEQFF.